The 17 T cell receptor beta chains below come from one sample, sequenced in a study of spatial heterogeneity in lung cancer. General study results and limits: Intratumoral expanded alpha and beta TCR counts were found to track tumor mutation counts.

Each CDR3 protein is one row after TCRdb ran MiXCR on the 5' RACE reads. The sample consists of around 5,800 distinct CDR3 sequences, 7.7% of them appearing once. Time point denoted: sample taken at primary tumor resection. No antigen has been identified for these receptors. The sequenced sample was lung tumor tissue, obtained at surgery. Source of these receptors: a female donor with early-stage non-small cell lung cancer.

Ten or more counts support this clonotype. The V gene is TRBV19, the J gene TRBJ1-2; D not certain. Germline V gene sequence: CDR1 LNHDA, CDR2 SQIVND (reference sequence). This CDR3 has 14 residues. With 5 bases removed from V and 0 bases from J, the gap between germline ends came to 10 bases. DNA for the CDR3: TGTGCCAGTAGTCCAACCGGGACTAACTATGGCTACACCTTC. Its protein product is CASSPTGTNYGYTF.

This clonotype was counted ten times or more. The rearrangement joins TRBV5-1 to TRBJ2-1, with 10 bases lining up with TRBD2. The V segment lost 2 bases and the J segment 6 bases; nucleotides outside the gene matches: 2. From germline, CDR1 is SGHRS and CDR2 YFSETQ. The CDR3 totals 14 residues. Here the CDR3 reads CASSFSGGTNEQFF. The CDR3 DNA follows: TGCGCCAGCAGCTTTAGCGGGGGGACCAATGAGCAGTTCTTC.

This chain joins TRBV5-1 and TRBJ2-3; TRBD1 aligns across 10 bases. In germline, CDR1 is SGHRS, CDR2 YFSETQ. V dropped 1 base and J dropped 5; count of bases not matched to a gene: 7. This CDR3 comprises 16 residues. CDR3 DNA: TGCGCCAGCAGCTTGAACTCCGGGACAGGGGAAGATACGCAGTATTTT. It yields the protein CASSLNSGTGEDTQYF. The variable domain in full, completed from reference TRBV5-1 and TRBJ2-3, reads KAGVTQTPRYLIKTRGQQVTLSCSPISGHRSVSWYQQTPGQGLQFLFEYFSETQRNKGNFPGRFSGRQFSNSRSEMNVSTLELGDSALYLCASSLNSGTGEDTQYFGPGTRLTVL.

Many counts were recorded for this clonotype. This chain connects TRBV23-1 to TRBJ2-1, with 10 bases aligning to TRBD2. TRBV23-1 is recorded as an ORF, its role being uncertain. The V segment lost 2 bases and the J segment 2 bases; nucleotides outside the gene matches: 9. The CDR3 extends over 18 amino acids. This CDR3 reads CASSQNPRTSGPYNEQFF. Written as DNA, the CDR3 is TGCGCCAGCAGTCAAAACCCTCGGACTAGCGGCCCCTACAATGAGCAGTTCTTC.

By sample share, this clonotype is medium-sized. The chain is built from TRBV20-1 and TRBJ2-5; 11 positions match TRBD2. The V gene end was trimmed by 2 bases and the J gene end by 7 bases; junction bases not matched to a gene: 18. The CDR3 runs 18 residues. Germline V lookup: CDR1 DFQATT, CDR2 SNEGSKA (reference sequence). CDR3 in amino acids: CSARPPPGLAGSGGTQYF. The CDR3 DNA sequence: TGCAGTGCTAGACCCCCACCCGGACTAGCGGGCTCCGGAGGGACCCAGTACTTC.

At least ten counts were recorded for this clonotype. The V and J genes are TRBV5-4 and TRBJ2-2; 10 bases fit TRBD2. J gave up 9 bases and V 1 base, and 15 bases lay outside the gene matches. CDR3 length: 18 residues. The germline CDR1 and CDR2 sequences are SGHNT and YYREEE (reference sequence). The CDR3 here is CASSLSSGGVRSRRELFF. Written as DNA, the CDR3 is TGTGCCAGCAGCTTGTCAAGCGGGGGGGTAAGAAGCCGCCGGGAGCTGTTTTTT.

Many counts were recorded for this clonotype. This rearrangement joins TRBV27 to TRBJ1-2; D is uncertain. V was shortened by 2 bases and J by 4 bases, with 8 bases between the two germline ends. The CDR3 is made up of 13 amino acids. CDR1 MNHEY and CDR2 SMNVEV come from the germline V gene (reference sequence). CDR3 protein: CASSLSGVYGYTF. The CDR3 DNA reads TGTGCCAGCAGTTTAAGCGGGGTCTATGGCTACACCTTC.

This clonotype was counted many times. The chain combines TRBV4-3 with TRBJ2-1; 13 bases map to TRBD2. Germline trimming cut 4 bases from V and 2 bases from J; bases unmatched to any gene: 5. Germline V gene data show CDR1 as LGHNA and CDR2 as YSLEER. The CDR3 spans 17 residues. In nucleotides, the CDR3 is TGCGCCAGCAGCCGGACTAGCGGGAGTGCAGCCTACAATGAGCAGTTCTTC. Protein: CASSRTSGSAAYNEQFF.

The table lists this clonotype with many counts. This CDR3 reads CASSQERGGSRADTQYF. The DNA of the CDR3 is TGCGCCAGCAGCCAAGAGAGGGGCGGGAGTCGGGCAGATACGCAGTATTTT. The rearrangement links TRBV4-1 to TRBJ2-3, with 7 nucleotides matching TRBD2. The germline V gene has CDR1 MGHRA and CDR2 YSYEKL. CDR3 length equals 17 residues. Losses at the gene ends were 0 bases for V and 4 bases for J; bases not matched to a gene: 10.

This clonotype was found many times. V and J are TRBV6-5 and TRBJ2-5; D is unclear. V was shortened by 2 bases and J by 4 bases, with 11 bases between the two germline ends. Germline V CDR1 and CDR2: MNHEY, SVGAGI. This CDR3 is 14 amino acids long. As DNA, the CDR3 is TGTGCCAGCAGTTACGGTGGTCCAGCAGAGACCCAGTACTTC. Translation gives CASSYGGPAETQYF.

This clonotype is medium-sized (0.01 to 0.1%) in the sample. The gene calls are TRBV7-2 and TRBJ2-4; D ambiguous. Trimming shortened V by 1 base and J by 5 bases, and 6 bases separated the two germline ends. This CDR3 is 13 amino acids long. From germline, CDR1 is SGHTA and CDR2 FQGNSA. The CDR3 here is CASSLGQENIQYF. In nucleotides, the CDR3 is TGTGCCAGCAGCTTAGGGCAGGAAAACATTCAGTACTTC. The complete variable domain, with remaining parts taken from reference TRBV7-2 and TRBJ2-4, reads GAGVSQSPSNKVTEKGKDVELRCDPISGHTALYWYRQSLGQGLEFLIYFQGNSAPDKSGLPSDRFSAERTGGSVSTLTIQRTQQEDSAVYLCASSLGQENIQYFGAGTRLSVL.

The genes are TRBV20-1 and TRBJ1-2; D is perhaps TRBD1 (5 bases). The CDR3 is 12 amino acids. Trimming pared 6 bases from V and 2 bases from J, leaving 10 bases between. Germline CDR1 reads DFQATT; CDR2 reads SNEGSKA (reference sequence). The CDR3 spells CSATGENYGYTF. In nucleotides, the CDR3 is TGCAGTGCCACGGGGGAAAACTATGGCTACACCTTC.

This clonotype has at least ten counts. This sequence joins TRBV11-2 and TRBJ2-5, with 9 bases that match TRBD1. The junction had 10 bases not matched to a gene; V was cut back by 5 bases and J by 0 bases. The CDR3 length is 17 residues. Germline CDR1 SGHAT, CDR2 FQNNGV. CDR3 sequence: CASSPTGTGTYQETQYF. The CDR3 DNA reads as TGTGCCAGCAGCCCAACCGGGACAGGGACGTACCAAGAGACCCAGTACTTC.

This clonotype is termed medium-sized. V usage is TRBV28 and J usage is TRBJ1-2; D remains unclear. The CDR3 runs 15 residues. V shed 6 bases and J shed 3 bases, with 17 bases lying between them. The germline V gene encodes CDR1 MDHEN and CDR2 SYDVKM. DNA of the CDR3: TGTGCCAGCAGCCCTATCATGTGGATGGACTATGGCTACACCTTC. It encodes CASSPIMWMDYGYTF.

The DNA for the CDR3 is TGTGCCAGCAGCGTAGGAGCGGACTGGGGCACAGATACGCAGTATTTT. Its protein product is CASSVGADWGTDTQYF. The chain is built from TRBV9 and TRBJ2-3; D perhaps matches TRBD2 (5 bases). Between the trimmed V and J ends, which lost 0 bases and 1 base, there was a span of 12 bases. This CDR3 is built from 16 residues. Germline V lookup: CDR1 SGDLS, CDR2 YYNGEE.

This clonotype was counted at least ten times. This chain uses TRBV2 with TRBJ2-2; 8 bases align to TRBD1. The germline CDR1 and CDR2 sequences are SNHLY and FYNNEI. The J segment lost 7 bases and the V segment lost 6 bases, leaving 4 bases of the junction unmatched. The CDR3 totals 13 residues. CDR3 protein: CASRGDRSGELFF. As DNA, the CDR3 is TGTGCCAGCAGGGGGGACAGGAGCGGGGAGCTGTTTTTT.

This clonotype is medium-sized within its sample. The CDR3 region has the DNA TGTGCCAGCTCACTGATCCGGGACCCGAACACCGGGGAGCTGTTTTTT. Translating gives CASSLIRDPNTGELFF. The rearrangement links TRBV18 to TRBJ2-2; either TRBD1 or TRBD2 may supply D (5 bases each). CDR1 is KGHSH and CDR2 is LQKENI in the germline V gene. This CDR3 spans 16 amino acids. Between the trimmed V and J ends, which lost 4 bases and 0 bases, there was a span of 12 bases.